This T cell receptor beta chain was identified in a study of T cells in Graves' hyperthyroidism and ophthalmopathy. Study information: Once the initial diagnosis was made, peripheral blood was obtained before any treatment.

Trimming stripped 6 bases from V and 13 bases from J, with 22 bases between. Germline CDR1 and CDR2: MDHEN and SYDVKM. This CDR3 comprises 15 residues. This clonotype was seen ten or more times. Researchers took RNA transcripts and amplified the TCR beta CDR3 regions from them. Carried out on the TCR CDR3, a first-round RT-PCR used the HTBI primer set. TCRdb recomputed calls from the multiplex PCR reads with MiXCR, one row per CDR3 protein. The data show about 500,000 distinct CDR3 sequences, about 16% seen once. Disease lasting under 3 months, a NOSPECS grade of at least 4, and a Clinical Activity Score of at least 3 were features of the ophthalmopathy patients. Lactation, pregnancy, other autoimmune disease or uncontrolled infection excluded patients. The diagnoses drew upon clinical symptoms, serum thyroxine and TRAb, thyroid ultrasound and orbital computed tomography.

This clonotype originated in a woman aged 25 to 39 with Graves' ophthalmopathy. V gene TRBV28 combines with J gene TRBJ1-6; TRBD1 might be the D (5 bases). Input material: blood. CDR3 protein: CASRLVSGAEYPLHF. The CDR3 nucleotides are TGTGCCAGCAGGCTCGTATCCGGGGCCGAATATCCCCTCCACTTT.